This T cell receptor (beta chain) was identified during a study of T cell clonotyping in hematopoietic cell transplantation. Per germline, CDR1 MRHNA and CDR2 SNTAGT. This CDR3 has 14 amino acids. The V and J ends lost 6 bases and 6 bases respectively, with 17 bases between them. TCRdb's table, derived via immunoSEQ multiplex PCR, lists solely in-frame clones and lacks some. The sample holds roughly 80,000 clones, 90% to 96% seen once. As for time point: recipient sample about 28 days before transplant, after cytoreduction. The source was peripheral blood mononuclear cells, collected before stem cell transplant. The chain has TRBV6-4 and TRBJ1-2, with D tentatively TRBD1 (6 bases). The clonotype was recovered from a woman aged 50 to 60 with acute myeloid leukemia. Some clones in this sample may be carry-over from other donors' samples. The CDR3 nucleotides read TGTGCCAGCAGAGCAACAGGGTTAGATCATGGCTACACCTTC. Protein sequence: CASRATGLDHGYTF.